The 29 T cell receptor beta chains below all came from one sample that was sequenced in a study of response to subunit inactivated influenza vaccine. TCRdb used MiXCR to reprocess the RT-PCR reads, holding one entry per CDR3 protein. The table records about 500,000 distinct CDR3 sequences, over 10% of them present only once. The sequencing used PBMCs from blood, collected 45 days after vaccination. Receptors were obtained from a man aged 50-59 years who received an inactivated influenza vaccine.

The chain uses TRBV7-9 and TRBJ2-3, with D perhaps matching TRBD1 (5 bases). The germline V gene encodes CDR1 SEHNR and CDR2 FQNEAQ (reference sequence). Between the trimmed V and J ends, which lost 5 bases and 2 bases, there was a span of 17 bases. There are 16 residues in the CDR3. CDR3 nucleotides: TGTGCCAGCAGCACTCTCCGGCGGACACCCACAGATACGCAGTATTTT. This encodes CASSTLRRTPTDTQYF.

This clonotype was detected a few times. The chain uses TRBV20-1 and TRBJ1-5, with D maybe TRBD1 (6 bases). Germline V gives CDR1 DFQATT, CDR2 SNEGSKA (reference sequence). CDR3 length: 14 residues. Trimming cost V 1 base and J 4 bases, with 11 bases left between them. CDR3: CSARARGINQPQHF. The DNA for the CDR3 is TGCAGTGCTAGAGCCAGGGGCATTAATCAGCCCCAGCATTTT.

Many counts were recorded for this clonotype. This sequence joins TRBV4-3 and TRBJ2-7; tentatively, D is TRBD1 or TRBD2 (7 bases each). The V end lost 1 base, the J end lost 6 bases, and 13 bases lay between the germline ends. The CDR3 loop spans 14 amino acids. Per germline, CDR1 LGHNA and CDR2 YSLEER. The CDR3 coding sequence is TGCGCCAGCAGCCAAGGGGAGGGGGCTGGCGAGCAGTACTTC. This encodes CASSQGEGAGEQYF.

This clonotype was picked up a small number of times. One end of the junction varies from germline; a read error may be responsible. The J gene is TRBJ1-2, the V gene TRBV7-7; 7 bases are shared with TRBD1. The CDR3 is 16 amino acids. CDR1 and CDR2 (germline): SSHAT, FNYEAQ (reference sequence). Written as DNA, the CDR3 is TGTGCTAGCAGCTTAGGGGACAGCAAAACTAACTATGGCTACACCTTC. It encodes CASSLGDSKTNYGYTF.

This chain joins TRBV7-2 and TRBJ1-2; 9 nucleotides line up with TRBD1. The CDR3 is 16 amino acids. Trimming removed 2 bases from V and 1 base from J; junction bases left unmatched: 5. Germline CDR1 is SGHTA and CDR2 is FQGNSA. CDR3 residues: CASSLRGDRVNYGYTF. The CDR3 nucleotides are TGTGCCAGCAGCTTAAGGGGGGACAGGGTTAACTATGGCTACACCTTC.

The V gene is TRBV7-9, the J gene TRBJ1-5; D unclear. Germline V gene sequence: CDR1 SEHNR, CDR2 FQNEAQ (reference sequence). The CDR3 runs 14 residues. V was cut by 5 bases and J by 4 bases, with 12 bases left in between. The CDR3 loop reads CASSNSVGNQPQHF. DNA of the CDR3: TGTGCCAGCAGCAATAGCGTCGGAAATCAGCCCCAGCATTTT.

This clonotype appeared a few times. The chain employs TRBV18 and TRBJ2-2; maybe TRBD2 (6 bases). This CDR3 comprises 15 residues. The ends were cut back, 3 bases at V and 6 bases at J, with 14 bases in the middle. Germline V gene lookup returns CDR1 KGHSH and CDR2 LQKENI. In DNA, the CDR3 is TGTGCCAGCTCACCTAGGGACTCCACCGCCGGGGAGCTGTTTTTT. Protein: CASSPRDSTAGELFF.

The chain combines TRBV29-1 with TRBJ2-1, with 14 bases aligning to TRBD2. This CDR3 comprises 14 residues. J gave up 6 bases and V 7 bases, and 5 bases lay outside the gene matches. Germline V gives CDR1 SQVTM, CDR2 ANQGSEA. The CDR3 DNA is TGCAGCGCCTCGACTAGCGGGGGGGCCAATGAGCAGTTCTTC. This sequence encodes CSASTSGGANEQFF.

This clonotype was counted at least ten times. The rearrangement links TRBV12-3 or TRBV12-4 to TRBJ2-7, with no clear D. V lost 5 bases and J lost 3, with 14 bases in between. The CDR3 runs 14 residues. CDR3 in amino acids: CASSTLLTNYEQYF. DNA for the CDR3: TGTGCCAGCAGTACTTTACTTACCAACTACGAGCAGTACTTC.

This clonotype was seen only a few times. The V and J genes are TRBV10-3 and TRBJ2-5; maybe TRBD2 (5 bases). This CDR3 contains 13 residues. From germline, CDR1 is ENHRY and CDR2 SYGVKD. The ends were cut back, 3 bases at V and 7 bases at J, with 12 bases in the middle. The CDR3 here is CAISEPLLGTQYF. DNA of the CDR3: TGTGCCATCAGTGAACCTCTACTAGGGACCCAGTACTTC.

This clonotype was observed many times. This rearrangement joins TRBV7-9 to TRBJ2-1; 14 bases match TRBD2. Trimming took 6 bases from V and 2 from J; bases not matched to a gene: 6. The CDR3 is 17 residues long. Germline loops: CDR1 SEHNR, CDR2 FQNEAQ (reference sequence). In DNA, the CDR3 is TGTGCCAGCAGTCAACCGGGACTAGCGGGAGCCTACAATGAGCAGTTCTTC. Translating it yields CASSQPGLAGAYNEQFF.

The chain recombines TRBV29-1 with TRBJ2-5; a weak D match, TRBD1 (6 bases). From germline, CDR1 is SQVTM and CDR2 ANQGSEA. With 6 bases removed from V and 0 bases from J, the gap between germline ends came to 8 bases. The CDR3 is 12 residues long. CDR3 nucleotide sequence: TGCAGCGTCGGGACACACCAAGAGACCCAGTACTTC. It specifies CSVGTHQETQYF.

CDR3 region: CASSYLTTQGRATEAFF. CDR3 DNA sequence: TGTGCCAGCAGTTACCTAACTACACAGGGGCGGGCCACTGAAGCTTTCTTT. The chain employs TRBV6-5 and TRBJ1-1; 7 bases map to TRBD1. The CDR3 is 17 residues long. The V and J ends lost 2 bases and 4 bases, in that order; junction bases with no gene match: 13. Looked up from germline, CDR1 is MNHEY and CDR2 is SVGAGI.

This chain uses TRBV7-2 with TRBJ2-1; 8 bases line up with TRBD2. V dropped 5 bases and J dropped 2; count of bases not matched to a gene: 8. CDR1 SGHTA and CDR2 FQGNSA come from the germline V gene. This CDR3 has 16 amino acids. CDR3 loop: CASSLSSGGPYNEQFF. The CDR3, as DNA: TGTGCCAGCAGCCTATCCAGCGGGGGCCCCTACAATGAGCAGTTCTTC.

This clonotype was seen a few times. The chain combines TRBV7-2 with TRBJ1-5, with 8 bases aligning to TRBD1. V shed 3 bases, J shed 7 bases, and the junction held 5 bases outside the gene matches. Germline V CDR1 and CDR2: SGHTA, FQGNSA. The CDR3 is 14 residues long. CDR3 sequence reads: CASSLDRVRQPQHF. The DNA for the CDR3 is TGTGCCAGCAGCTTGGACAGGGTGAGACAGCCCCAGCATTTT.

The chain carries TRBV2 and TRBJ2-1; no firm D call. The germline CDR1 and CDR2 sequences are SNHLY and FYNNEI. V lost 4 bases to trimming and J lost 8 bases, with 18 bases between them. The CDR3 has 15 amino acids. CDR3 sequence (DNA): TGTGCCAGCAGTGTAGAGAACCCGACAATTGATGAGCAGTTCTTC. Its protein is CASSVENPTIDEQFF.

The chain links TRBV7-9 to TRBJ2-1; TRBD2 matches 8 bases. J was trimmed by 3 bases and V by 0 bases; bases with no gene match: 7. The CDR3 covers 17 residues. The germline V gene has CDR1 SEHNR and CDR2 FQNEAQ (reference sequence). This CDR3 reads CASSLASWTSNYNEQFF. The CDR3 DNA reads TGTGCCAGCAGCTTAGCGAGTTGGACTAGCAACTACAATGAGCAGTTCTTC.

This clonotype was seen a few times. This CDR3 is CASSTLSGKLAKNIQYF. In DNA form, the CDR3 reads TGTGCCAGCAGCACCCTTAGCGGGAAACTAGCCAAAAACATTCAGTACTTC. The chain recombines TRBV12-3 or TRBV12-4 with TRBJ2-4; 8 bases map to TRBD2. The ends lost 6 bases at V and 0 bases at J; junction bases unmatched: 10. The CDR3 loop spans 17 amino acids.

The J gene is TRBJ2-1, the V gene TRBV5-4; D is perhaps TRBD1 (5 bases). Trimming removed 0 bases at V and 7 bases at J, with 11 bases between. CDR1 is SGHNT and CDR2 is YYREEE in the germline V gene (reference sequence). The CDR3 is made up of 14 amino acids. This CDR3 is CASSLESRVNEQFF. Here the CDR3 DNA reads TGTGCCAGCAGCTTGGAATCCAGGGTGAATGAGCAGTTCTTC.

This rearrangement joins TRBV5-1 to TRBJ2-1; 10 nucleotides match TRBD2. V dropped 0 bases and J dropped 3; count of bases not matched to a gene: 9. Germline values: CDR1 SGHRS, CDR2 YFSETQ. The CDR3 covers 18 residues. The CDR3 sequence: CASSLVGTLAGVYNEQFF. In DNA, the CDR3 is TGCGCCAGCAGCTTGGTTGGAACTCTAGCGGGGGTCTACAATGAGCAGTTCTTC.

This clonotype has only a few counts. This chain links TRBV4-1 with TRBJ2-5, with 11 bases identical to TRBD2. The CDR3 is 15 residues long. Trimming cost V 6 bases and J 5 bases; bases outside gene matches: 8. Per the germline V gene, CDR1 is MGHRA and CDR2 is YSYEKL. The CDR3 spells CASRTGTSGVETQYF. The CDR3 DNA follows: TGCGCCAGCAGAACCGGGACTAGCGGAGTGGAGACCCAGTACTTC.

V and J are TRBV20-1 and TRBJ2-3; 8 bases match TRBD2. Trimming at V came to 3 bases and at J to 9 bases, leaving 14 bases not matched to a gene. Germline assignment: CDR1 DFQATT and CDR2 SNEGSKA (reference sequence). CDR3 length: 15 amino acids. The CDR3 region is CSARPSGGEMVTQYF. The CDR3 DNA is TGCAGTGCTAGGCCATCGGGGGGGGAGATGGTGACGCAGTATTTT.

There are a few counts of this clonotype. The chain joins TRBV5-1 to TRBJ2-1, with 12 bases fitting TRBD2. Germline V gene sequence: CDR1 SGHRS, CDR2 YFSETQ. Trimming took 0 bases from V and 0 from J; bases not matched to a gene: 4. This CDR3 comprises 18 residues. In DNA form, the CDR3 reads TGCGCCAGCAGCTTGGGGACTAGCGGGGACAGCTCCTACAATGAGCAGTTCTTC. Its protein product is CASSLGTSGDSSYNEQFF.

The chain recombines TRBV24-1 with TRBJ1-2, with TRBD1 identical over 8 bases. This CDR3 spans 13 amino acids. Germline CDR1 KGHDR, CDR2 SFDVKD. J was trimmed by 7 bases and V by 4 bases; bases with no gene match: 4. CDR3 nucleotide sequence: TGTGCCACCAGTGACCAGGGGGCGCTTGGCTACACCTTC. Translating gives CATSDQGALGYTF.

This clonotype was counted a few times. The chain employs TRBV3-1 and TRBJ1-5; possible D gene TRBD1, 5 bases. V was pared by 1 base and J by 4 bases, with 8 bases between. The CDR3 spans 14 residues. Germline V gene sequence: CDR1 LGHDT, CDR2 YNNKEL (reference sequence). In DNA, the CDR3 is TGTGCCAGCAGCCAAGGGACACCGAATCAGCCCCAGCATTTT. Translated, it gives CASSQGTPNQPQHF.

The V call is TRBV5-1, the J call TRBJ2-3, with 11 nucleotides matching TRBD2. The CDR3 contains 15 residues. Trimming cost V 7 bases and J 6 bases; bases outside gene matches: 10. The germline V gene encodes CDR1 SGHRS and CDR2 YFSETQ. This CDR3 reads CASFVSGGATDTQYF. As DNA, the CDR3 is TGCGCCAGCTTCGTTAGCGGGGGGGCCACGGATACGCAGTATTTT. The complete variable domain, with remaining parts taken from reference TRBV5-1 and TRBJ2-3, reads KAGVTQTPRYLIKTRGQQVTLSCSPISGHRSVSWYQQTPGQGLQFLFEYFSETQRNKGNFPGRFSGRQFSNSRSEMNVSTLELGDSALYLCASFVSGGATDTQYFGPGTRLTVL.

This clonotype was observed at least ten times. The chain is built from TRBV2 and TRBJ1-2; 7 bases fit TRBD1. CDR1 is SNHLY and CDR2 is FYNNEI in the germline V gene. V was pared by 7 bases and J by 3 bases, with 5 bases of the junction left unmatched. The CDR3 runs to 13 residues. The CDR3 loop reads CASTRQGDYGYTF. In nucleotides, the CDR3 is TGTGCCAGCACACGACAGGGAGACTATGGCTACACCTTC.

This clonotype appeared a few times. This chain uses TRBV5-1 with TRBJ2-3, with TRBD1 identical over 9 bases. Unmatched junction bases numbered 5, after V lost 1 base and J lost 5 bases. The CDR3 contains 15 residues. Looked up from germline, CDR1 is SGHRS and CDR2 is YFSETQ. This CDR3 reads CASSLTGGAEDTQYF. CDR3 coding DNA: TGCGCCAGCAGCTTGACAGGGGGCGCGGAAGATACGCAGTATTTT.

This clonotype occurred a few times. The chain joins TRBV11-2 to TRBJ2-3; 13 bases agree with TRBD2. Per the germline V gene, CDR1 is SGHAT and CDR2 is FQNNGV. The CDR3 length is 18 residues. V gave up 1 base and J gave up 0 bases; unmatched junction bases: 4. The CDR3 region is CASSLGLAGGDSTDTQYF. The CDR3 bases are TGTGCCAGCAGCTTAGGACTAGCGGGGGGAGATAGCACAGATACGCAGTATTTT.